A selection of T cell receptor beta chains follows, all from one sample in a study of blood T cell repertoires in COVID-19. Sequencing was performed with immunoSEQ multiplex PCR; in TCRdb, only in-frame clones are kept and a portion is missing. Of around 240,000 clones listed, roughly 80% are singletons. Sequencing was performed on peripheral blood. The source is a woman between 50 and 59 years old with acute or convalescent COVID-19. Both conserved end residues are part of each CDR3. The D gene is left open where the match is weak. Not every row has a clone size; where given, it reads once, few, many or a size class.

V: TRBV4-3
size: .
D: TRBD2
J: TRBJ2-7
DNA: TGCGCCAGCAGCCAAGAGACTAGCGGGGGTTTCTACGAGCAGTACTTC
CDR3: CASSQETSGGFYEQYF

V: TRBV2
size: .
D: .
J: TRBJ2-3
DNA: TGTGCCAGCCGGGGCGGGGTCAACACAGATACGCAGTATTTT
CDR3: CASRGGVNTDTQYF

V: TRBV7-9
size: .
D: .
J: TRBJ1-5
DNA: TGTGCCAGCAGCTTAGGGGGGCTCAATCAGCCCCAGCATTTT
CDR3: CASSLGGLNQPQHF

V: TRBV7-8
size: .
D: TRBD2
J: TRBJ2-3
DNA: TGTGCCAGCAGCCTTAGCGGGGGAGCAGATACGCAGTATTTT
CDR3: CASSLSGGADTQYF

V: TRBV15
size: .
D: .
J: TRBJ1-6
DNA: TGTGCCACCAGCAGAGGAGGCTCCTATAATTCACCCCTCCACTTT
CDR3: CATSRGGSYNSPLHF

V: TRBV2
size: .
D: .
J: TRBJ1-3
DNA: TGTGCCAGCATCAGGGATACCGGAAACACCATATATTTT
CDR3: CASIRDTGNTIYF

V: TRBV3-1/TRBV3-2
size: .
D: TRBD1
J: TRBJ1-3
DNA: TGTGCCAGTCGGTGGGACAGTGGAAACACCATATATTTT
CDR3: CASRWDSGNTIYF

V: TRBV27
size: .
D: TRBD1
J: TRBJ1-2
DNA: TGTGCCAGCAGTCGGGACAGCTTTGGCTATGGCTACACCTTC
CDR3: CASSRDSFGYGYTF

V: TRBV28
size: once
D: TRBD1
J: TRBJ1-1
DNA: TGTGCCAGCAGCCCTACAGGGGACGGCACTGAAGCTTTCTTT
CDR3: CASSPTGDGTEAFF

V: TRBV7-9
size: .
D: TRBD1
J: TRBJ1-4
DNA: TGTGCCAGCAGCTCAGAGACAGGGCTGCGAGAAAAACTGTTTTTT
CDR3: CASSSETGLREKLFF

V: TRBV5-1
size: .
D: TRBD1
J: TRBJ1-1
DNA: TGCGCCAGCAGCGTACAGGGGGAGCTGAACACTGAAGCTTTCTTT
CDR3: CASSVQGELNTEAFF

V: TRBV5-1
size: .
D: TRBD2
J: TRBJ2-1
DNA: TGCGCCAGCAGCCCTATAACTAGCGGGAGAGGAAACAATGAGCAGTTCTTC
CDR3: CASSPITSGRGNNEQFF

V: TRBV6-5
size: .
D: .
J: TRBJ2-3
DNA: TGTGCCAGCATCCCCCGGACAGTTGTGGATACGCAGTATTTT
CDR3: CASIPRTVVDTQYF

V: TRBV5-1
size: .
D: TRBD1
J: TRBJ1-6
DNA: TGCGCCAGCAGCTTGGCCGGCCAGGGGGGCTCACCCCTCCACTTT
CDR3: CASSLAGQGGSPLHF

V: TRBV28
size: few
D: .
J: TRBJ1-6
DNA: TGTGCCAGCAGTTTGGGGGCCGAGGGGAGTTCACCCCTCCACTTT
CDR3: CASSLGAEGSSPLHF

V: TRBV19
size: .
D: .
J: TRBJ2-3
DNA: TGTGCCAGTAGTCGGCTAGCGAGGGCCGCAGATACGCAGTATTTT
CDR3: CASSRLARAADTQYF

V: TRBV3-1/TRBV3-2
size: .
D: .
J: TRBJ1-4
DNA: TGTGCCAGCAGCCAATCAGGGTTGGAGGAAAAACTGTTTTTT
CDR3: CASSQSGLEEKLFF

V: TRBV28
size: .
D: .
J: TRBJ2-4
DNA: TGTGCCAGTGGGGTGGGGCTAGCCAAAAACATTCAGTACTTC
CDR3: CASGVGLAKNIQYF

V: TRBV5-4
size: .
D: .
J: TRBJ2-2
DNA: TGTGCCAGCGTCACAGGGTCCGGGGAGCTGTTTTTT
CDR3: CASVTGSGELFF

V: TRBV13
size: .
D: TRBD1
J: TRBJ2-7
DNA: TGTGCCAGCAGCCGGGGACAGGGGAAGTTGTACGAGCAGTACTTC
CDR3: CASSRGQGKLYEQYF

V: TRBV19
size: few
D: TRBD1
J: TRBJ2-7
DNA: TGTGCCAGTGGGGGGACAGGGATCTCCTACGAGCAGTACTTC
CDR3: CASGGTGISYEQYF

V: TRBV7-8
size: .
D: TRBD1
J: TRBJ1-1
DNA: TGTGCCAGCAGCTTATGGGGGACAGTGAACACTGAAGCTTTCTTT
CDR3: CASSLWGTVNTEAFF

V: TRBV5-1
size: .
D: TRBD2
J: TRBJ2-2
DNA: TGCGCCAGCAGCTTGCAAGAGACTAGCGGCACCGGGGAGCTGTTTTTT
CDR3: CASSLQETSGTGELFF

V: TRBV5-1
size: .
D: .
J: TRBJ1-1
DNA: TGCGCCAGCAGCTTGGCCAGTCAGATGAACACTGAAGCTTTCTTT
CDR3: CASSLASQMNTEAFF

V: TRBV5-6
size: .
D: TRBD2
J: TRBJ2-1
DNA: TGTGCCAGCAGCTTCGACGGGGGGGAGATATACAATGAGCAGTTCTTC
CDR3: CASSFDGGEIYNEQFF

V: TRBV30
size: .
D: .
J: TRBJ1-5
DNA: TGTGCCTGGAGTGTACCAGGGGTAGGGCCCCAGCATTTT
CDR3: CAWSVPGVGPQHF

V: TRBV4-3
size: .
D: TRBD1
J: TRBJ1-2
DNA: TGCGCCAGCAGCCAACTACAGGGGGTCGGGAACTATGGCTACACCTTC
CDR3: CASSQLQGVGNYGYTF

V: TRBV6-5
size: .
D: TRBD1
J: TRBJ1-5
DNA: TGTGCCAGCAGGAACCCAGACAGGGTGGGTCAGCCCCAGCATTTT
CDR3: CASRNPDRVGQPQHF

V: TRBV7-2
size: .
D: .
J: TRBJ1-5
DNA: TGTGCCAGCAGCCTTAGCAATCAGCCCCAGCATTTT
CDR3: CASSLSNQPQHF

V: TRBV27
size: .
D: TRBD1
J: TRBJ2-5
DNA: TGTGCCAGCAAACGGACAGGTTACCAAGAGACCCAGTACTTC
CDR3: CASKRTGYQETQYF

V: TRBV5-1
size: .
D: TRBD1
J: TRBJ1-1
DNA: TGCGCCAGCAGCGGGGGACAGGGCGATGGGGAAGCTTTCTTT
CDR3: CASSGGQGDGEAFF

V: TRBV6-2/TRBV6-3
size: .
D: .
J: TRBJ2-1
DNA: TGTGCCAGCAGTTACCGTGGCCTTTACAATGAGCAGTTCTTC
CDR3: CASSYRGLYNEQFF

V: TRBV27
size: .
D: .
J: TRBJ2-5
DNA: TGTGCCAGCAGCGCGGCTTTCCAAGAGACCCAGTACTTC
CDR3: CASSAAFQETQYF

V: TRBV2
size: .
D: .
J: TRBJ1-2
DNA: TGTGCCAGCAGTGAAGGAACATATGCTAACTATGGCTACACCTTC
CDR3: CASSEGTYANYGYTF

V: TRBV19
size: .
D: .
J: TRBJ2-3
DNA: TGTGCCAGTAGCGATGAGGGCACAGATACGCAGTATTTT
CDR3: CASSDEGTDTQYF

V: TRBV24-1
size: .
D: .
J: TRBJ2-6
DNA: TGTGCCACCAGTGATTTCAGGTCCGGAGGGGCCAACGTCCTGACTTTC
CDR3: CATSDFRSGGANVLTF

V: TRBV28
size: .
D: TRBD1
J: TRBJ2-6
DNA: TGTGCCAGCAGTGTGACAGGGTCCTACTCTGGGGCCAACGTCCTGACTTTC
CDR3: CASSVTGSYSGANVLTF

V: TRBV12-3/TRBV12-4
size: .
D: TRBD1
J: TRBJ2-5
DNA: TGTGCCAGCAGGACAGGGGCGGGGGAGACCCAGTACTTC
CDR3: CASRTGAGETQYF

V: TRBV28
size: .
D: TRBD2
J: TRBJ2-7
DNA: TGTGCCAGCAGGGGCGGGGGGGGCCAAAACTACGAGCAGTACTTC
CDR3: CASRGGGGQNYEQYF

V: TRBV29-1
size: once
D: TRBD1
J: TRBJ1-1
DNA: TGCAGCGGACAGGGTTATTACACTGAAGCTTTCTTT
CDR3: CSGQGYYTEAFF

V: TRBV14
size: .
D: .
J: TRBJ2-7
DNA: TGTGCCAGCAGCCACTATCGGGGGGCCCTACCCTACGAGCAGTACTTC
CDR3: CASSHYRGALPYEQYF